This TCR beta chain was sequenced in a study of cytomegalovirus exposure and HLA in healthy donors (dated by TCRdb to the late 2010s). Concerning the study at large: In an earlier analysis of about 560 of the donors, 250 to 300 Gb of sequence data and some 100 million unique TCR beta sequences from 150 million to 200 million T cells were reported. Roughly 300 gigabases of sequencing data and tens of millions of unique TCR sequences made up an early release that covered approximately 620 HLA-typed donors. All discovery cohort repertoires had been generated using a single sequencing platform. In an earlier analysis of a few hundred of the donors, high-throughput TCR beta sequencing was used to judge whether each TCR beta V gene segment behaved as functional or pseudogenic. Rather than drawing on any new phenotypic data, the later analysis identified candidate immune exposures from TCR beta sequences and the way those sequences occurred across donors. The study used immunosequencing to profile the T cell repertoires of under 700 subjects and linked those repertoires to cytomegalovirus serostatus. Among almost 400 genotyped donors of the cohort, an average of approximately 240,000 unique TCR beta nucleotide sequences were sequenced per donor, approximately 20% of them non-productive. Five DR-DQ haplotypes were handled as single units for association and clustering because linkage in the cohort was strong. Besides the first cohort of around 670 subjects, a separate validation cohort made up of roughly 120 different subjects was used. Both class I and class II loci were covered by HLA typing, at four-digit resolution. The aim of the study was to test whether cataloging public T cell receptors could identify signatures of past pathogen exposure. Of the roughly 410 genotyped donors, approximately 81% were placed in the genetic ancestry cluster associated with self-reported Caucasian donors. A later analysis re-examined previously published TCR beta repertoires from just over 650 donors and added high-resolution HLA genotyping to investigate patterns of TCR occurrence. The number of typed donors differed by locus: about 620-640 for A, B, C, DRB1 and DQB1; approximately 520 for DQA1; some 610 for DPA1; and 450 to 480 for DPB1. Genome-wide SNP genotypes for about three fifths of the roughly 670 donors were used in a later genetic analysis, which treated that subset as a discovery cohort. High-throughput TCR immunosequencing, statistical association of individual TCRs with disease status, and machine learning were combined to predict cytomegalovirus infection status. Donor age, sex, ethnicity and CMV serostatus were compiled together with the repertoire data.

With respect to this clone: Its target antigen remains unknown. Base quality data are lacking; no much larger clone is found one base away.

In total, 500 to 700 healthy bone marrow donors made up the cohort. All cohort members were sampled while nominally healthy, although unrecorded immune exposures were likely present. CMV serostatus was recorded as positive for almost 300 and negative for about half of the 666 cohort members, whereas no CMV serostatus was recorded for the donor in question. A peripheral blood sample was provided by each donor, and peripheral blood mononuclear cells were used for TCR beta sequencing. The Qiagen DNeasy Blood Extraction Kit was used to extract genomic DNA from the blood cell samples. The CDR3 numbers 15 residues from cysteine through phenylalanine. Only the CDR3 DNA is retained, 45 bases long and in frame from the first base. Deletion took 2 bases off V and 7 bases off J, with a span of 15 bases between the germline ends. According to the germline V gene, CDR1 reads SGHVS and CDR2 reads FNYEAQ. The library was prepared using the immunoSEQ multiplex PCR assay. A mixture of 60 forward primers for TCR Vbeta segments and 13 reverse primers for TCR Jbeta segments was used in the multiplex PCR. A multiplex PCR assay on genomic DNA amplified the CDR3 region of rearranged TCR beta genes. The Illumina HiSeq System was used to sequence the amplified TCR beta libraries as 87-base-pair reads. The authors' analysis ran thus. A later analysis tallied 70 million to 100 million unique TCR beta chains across the 660 or so repertoires, and about 10 million of those chains were shared by two or more donors. To remove PCR and sequencing errors, raw reads were error-corrected and collapsed into unique sequences using a nearest-neighbor algorithm that merged closely related sequences. V, D and J gene segments were assigned by aligning CDR3 sequences to IMGT reference sequences. Each retained sequence needed at least a six-nucleotide match to both a V gene segment and a J gene segment. A rearrangement counted as productive if the CDR3 had no stop codons and remained in frame with V and J, and every other rearrangement counted as non-productive. CDR3 was defined according to IMGT convention as the region running from the second conserved V-encoded cysteine to the conserved J-encoded phenylalanine. The earlier analysis of roughly 590 of the donors excluded any sequence lacking an unambiguous match to a single V gene segment. An earlier analysis of 500 to 600 of the donors classified V segments as functional when productive rearrangements were above 56.7% and as segregating when the standard deviation between donors was above 5%. To diagnose cytomegalovirus status from the catalog of TCR beta chain sequences, a statistical classification framework was built. In a later analysis, V and J genes were assigned by comparing TCR nucleotide sequences against IMGT/GENE-DB human TR gene sequences. The TCRdist pipeline was used in a later analysis to assign CDR3 sequences and most-parsimonious VDJ recombination scenarios. A later analysis defined each TCR beta chain by its CDR3 amino acid sequence plus V-gene family, and excluded reads lacking a unique V-gene family. A later analysis removed several hundred highly shared, low-generation-probability nucleotide sequences to deal with suspected cross-contamination and a sequencing artifact. For each public chain, a later analysis derived a clonal expansion index from normalized ranks of inferred template counts within each repertoire. A later analysis computed generation probabilities with a VDJ recombination model fitted to out-of-frame rearrangements, and checked the results against IGoR. In a later analysis, TCR-TCR, TCR-HLA and TCR-CMV co-occurrence was scored with hypergeometric tests, and a repertoire-size bias correction was applied to TCR pairs. In a later analysis, false discovery rates were estimated by permuting HLA or CMV assignments 20 times. In a later analysis, co-occurring TCRs were grouped with DBSCAN, and TCRdist sequence similarity was added when clustering was performed within HLA-allele-positive subsets. For co-occurrence clustering, repertoires with fewer than 30,000 or more than 120,000 public chains were excluded, along with roughly five repertoires with anomalous nucleotide sharing. Held by TCRdb, this immuneACCESS table contains in-frame sequences only and omits some clones. Under half of the omission traces to an unresolved V gene where checked; the cause of the rest is unknown. V and J calls and clone size are as listed in that table; D and trimming were resolved from the DNA. Here the sample has under 170,000 clones; roughly 83% occur a single time. The leading ten clones occupy under 4% of the sample.

Points the paper makes about the study in general: In the study, 164 TCR beta chains were listed as associated with cytomegalovirus. According to a later analysis, TCR association rates differed among HLA loci, with DRB1 alleles showing the most associated TCRs and HLA-C alleles showing the fewest. Presence/absence analyses assumed roughly uniform sequencing depth across donors, an assumption that may not hold. In an earlier analysis of fewer than 700 of the donors, most TCR beta V segments appeared in productive rearrangements about 87% or about 30% of the time, broadly matching IMGT annotations. Over 15 rarely observed V segments, including chromosome 9 orphons, were excluded from the earlier analysis of several hundred of the donors because counts were too low. The only immune exposure information available for the cohort was CMV serostatus. A further reported finding was that TCR beta sequences accurately predicted the HLA-A and HLA-B alleles for most subjects in the first cohort. A later analysis found that HLA-associated TCR beta chains were more clonally expanded and had lower generation probabilities than equally common non-associated chains. Cytomegalovirus status was reported to be diagnosed by the classifier with high specificity and sensitivity in both the original and validation cohorts. Across donors, most TCR sequences were observed very rarely, whereas some public TCRs were present in many individuals. A cluster of highly shared sequence variants was judged likely to represent a technical artifact of the sequencing pipeline. When HLA alleles, especially DR and DQ, strongly co-occurred, attributing TCR associations to individual alleles was difficult. Compared with the roughly 670-donor mean, donors in an Asian-associated ancestry cluster had fewer N-insertions in productive TCRs, according to a later genetic analysis. A later analysis associated roughly 17,000 TCR beta sequences with specific HLA alleles at a false discovery rate of 0.05. In vitro tests confirmed that a few of the cytomegalovirus-associated TCR beta chains recognize cytomegalovirus antigens. Several of the top co-occurrence clusters appeared to be linked to parvovirus B19, influenza, CMV and Epstein-Barr virus, according to a later analysis. V-gene and J-gene trimming of TCR beta chains was associated with a missense DCLRE1C variant in a later genetic analysis, and the association was replicated in an independent cohort. It was suggested by the authors that the approach could potentially be generalized to other disease states and immunological phenotypes. Some IMGT-functional V segments, including TRBV6-2 and TRBV6-3, could not be told apart with the 87-base-pair reads, so those segments were excluded. The cohort was sequenced for TCR beta chains only, and without alpha or paired-chain data the features that could be detected were limited. A later analysis found that most CMV-associated TCR beta chains appeared HLA-restricted, with HLA associations seemingly driven largely by CMV exposure. Because some donors lacked HLA typing at each locus, the association tests relied only on the typed subset. Correlated functional status among segregating V segments might reflect linkage disequilibrium, but an unknown experimental factor could not be ruled out.

Recombination connected TRBV7-6 to TRBJ1-5; TRBD1 is perhaps the D gene, given 6 matching bases. The sequencing sample was made of PBMCs. The receptor was isolated from a human donor in good health. CDR3 loop: CASSLTQGPGQPQHF. The nucleotides are TGTGCCAGCAGCTTAACACAGGGCCCAGGACAGCCCCAGCATTTT.